This note documents a single TCR beta chain sequence. Its antigen remains unknown. This sample is part of a study of cytomegalovirus exposure and HLA in healthy donors. PCR was performed using 60 Vbeta and 13 Jbeta primers. Sequencing was performed with immunoSEQ multiplex PCR; in TCRdb, only in-frame clones are kept and a portion is missing. The sample shows 130,000 or so clones, roughly four fifths of them seen only once. Study-wide results and caveats: Generally TCR sequences proved uncommon, though certain public TCRs appeared in numerous donors. The study flagged 150 to 200 TCR beta chains as cytomegalovirus-associated.

Sequenced input: PBMCs. This TCR was sampled from a man in his forties in good health and CMV-seronegative.

CDR3 nucleotide sequence: TGTGCCAGCAGCGGATGGACAGGCGGGGCGGCCTCGGGCCAGCATTTT. Residues: CASSGWTGGAASGQHF. V is TRBV7-2 and J is TRBJ1-5; 7 bases map to TRBD1. This CDR3 has 16 residues. Germline V gives CDR1 SGHTA, CDR2 FQGNSA. The ends lost 5 bases at V and 12 bases at J; junction bases unmatched: 19.